The rows below give T cell receptor beta chains drawn from one sample of a study of molecular identifiers for immune sequencing clone quantification. Each CDR3 protein gets one entry after TCRdb re-called the PCR reads with MiXCR. Counted here are fewer than 350,000 distinct CDR3 sequences, 24% occurring once; the ten biggest clones make up about 0.7%. The sample consisted of naive CD8+ T cells from blood, with Jurkat cell RNA spiked in. The source of these receptors is a human donor in good health. Some libraries in this study had Jurkat cell RNA spiked in. CDR3s leave out the opening cysteine and the closing phenylalanine or tryptophan.

V	length	CDR3
TRBV18	13	ASSPPAGVGNEQF
TRBV14	11	ASSHWTDYGYT
TRBV7-6	13	ASSLRGPANEKLF
TRBV5-1	14	ASSLAGAGAIYEQY
TRBV5-4	16	ASSFELAGGPSTDTQY
TRBV11-2	11	ASSFQVQETQY
TRBV19	13	ASSEGTGGNQPQH
TRBV29-1	12	SAYPDSHQETQY
TRBV27	13	ASRAGGPYNSPLH
TRBV13	13	ASSLTNDRNTEAF
TRBV4-2	13	ASSQGRASAGELF
TRBV6-6	14	ASSYSGGRTTDTQY
TRBV7-9	13	ASGLVAGSAYEQY